This TCR beta chain was obtained from a study of blood T cell repertoires in COVID-19 (TCRdb year 2020). A note on the overall study: Samples covering the acute and convalescent phases of COVID-19 were provided by collaborators in the United States, Italy and Spain. Samples came from the ongoing ImmuneRACE study (first 160 participants) plus 1,254 subjects from 6 global collaborators. The prospective study material was composed of cDNA or gDNA derived from T cells, B-cell-depleted T cells, or PBMCs. A de-identified subject ID, COVID-19 status, age in years and sex were almost always included in the sample metadata. Subjects who had been exposed to COVID-19, were actively infected with it, or had recovered from it provided the deeply sampled blood TCRbeta repertoires that made up the dataset. The repertoires were released in a freely available public database meant as a resource for research on the immune response to SARS-CoV-2. Where available, HLA class I and class II types were taken from metadata supplied by the sample provider and were not determined by assay-based typing.

The germline V gene encodes CDR1 ENHRY and CDR2 SYGVKD. The CDR3 numbers 12 residues from cysteine through phenylalanine. Only the CDR3 region is kept as DNA, spanning 36 bases read in frame from base 1. V is reduced by 2 bases and J by 4 bases, leaving a spacing of 6 bases between them. A single count supports this clone. Which antigen it targets is not known. No base qualities exist here, and no much larger clone lies one base off it. Other DNA sequences in this sample translate to the same CDR3. The immunoSEQ Assay, a bias-controlled multiplex PCR, was used to amplify TCRbeta CDR3 regions from genomic DNA. Per the authors' processing: The number of nucleated cells in each sample was estimated by amplification of reference gene primers within the assay. To quantify the absolute abundance of each unique TCRbeta CDR3 rearrangement, sequence reads were collapsed and filtered. For each sample, productive Simpson clonality was calculated as the square root of Simpson's diversity index across productive rearrangements. Held by TCRdb, this immuneACCESS table contains in-frame sequences only and omits some clones. Under half of the omission traces to an unresolved V gene where checked; the cause of the rest is unknown. V, J and clone size were drawn from that table, and D and trimming were deduced from the DNA. The sample table holds approximately 360,000 clones, of which approximately 90% were seen once. Of the sample, around 0.95% is held by the ten largest clones.

The paper as a whole reports these results and caveats: How much clinical and demographic metadata was included differed by source and by participant, and the metadata was provided uncurated.

In the prospective study, participants were about 18 to 90 years old, resided in around 25 geographic areas of the United States, and were enrolled through a virtual design. In the prospective study, cohorts were assigned on the basis of participant-reported clinical history obtained from a screening survey and a study questionnaire. Each participant in the prospective study had whole blood, serum and a nasopharyngeal or oropharyngeal swab collected by mobile phlebotomists. Participants in the prospective study had the option to provide additional blood draws and questionnaires over a 2-month period. Before DNA extraction, blood samples from the prospective study were shipped at room temperature or frozen.

This TCR was sampled from a woman in her twenties or thirties with acute COVID-19. Sequences were obtained from PBMCs or T cells enriched from blood (not recorded which). The chain links TRBV10-3 with TRBJ2-7; TRBD2 is perhaps the D gene, given 5 matching bases. The nucleotides read TGTGCCATCAGTGAGACTAGTTACGAGCAGTACTTC. It encodes CAISETSYEQYF.